Below, one T cell receptor (beta chain) is given with its context. Antigen unknown. Germline V CDR1 and CDR2: SEHNR, FQNEAQ (reference sequence). CDR3 length equals 12 residues. Deletions cut 0 bases from V and 5 bases from J, with 4 bases between. This sample stems from a study of T cell responses to AZD1222 COVID-19 vaccine. As for the study in general: Analysis merged second doses at about 4 or about 12 weeks. Study-level findings and limits: Close to half of all spike-specific TCRs reportedly target regions of the variants that are unmutated. Seropositive at baseline were only a handful of AZD1222 recipients.

The repertoire was sequenced with immunoSEQ multiplex PCR; TCRdb's copy has only in-frame clones and lacks some. Of roughly 120,000 clones detected, about 90% appear once; the ten largest clones hold roughly 10%. The chain couples TRBV7-9 to TRBJ1-2; no clear D gene. The sequence derives from an adult in good health. The sequencing used peripheral blood, collected on day 0 of AZD1222 vaccination. The CDR3 DNA reads as TGTGCCAGCAGCTTAGCACCTTATGGCTACACCTTC. This codes for CASSLAPYGYTF.